The 2 T cell receptor beta chains reported below all come from one sample, sequenced in a study of cytomegalovirus exposure and HLA in healthy donors. Clones were sequenced by immunoSEQ multiplex PCR, and TCRdb holds only the in-frame ones, with some missing. The sample yields roughly 150,000 clones, 94% seen once. The sample comprised PBMCs. The receptors were gathered from a man younger than 30 in good health and CMV-seropositive.

This sequence joins TRBV19 and TRBJ2-1, with a weak D call TRBD1 (5 bases). This CDR3 contains 16 residues. Trimming pared 9 bases from V and 0 bases from J, leaving 18 bases between. In germline, CDR1 is LNHDA, CDR2 SQIVND (reference sequence). CDR3 protein: CASSPFTGYSYNEQFF. In DNA form, the CDR3 reads TGTGCCAGCTCACCCTTTACAGGATACTCCTACAATGAGCAGTTCTTC.

V usage is TRBV5-1 and J usage is TRBJ2-3; D might be TRBD1 (6 bases). Germline CDR1 SGHRS, CDR2 YFSETQ. The ends were cut back, 5 bases at V and 2 bases at J, with 12 bases in the middle. The CDR3 loop spans 14 amino acids. The CDR3: CASRMTGTTDTQYF. The DNA of the CDR3 is TGCGCCAGCAGAATGACAGGTACCACAGATACGCAGTATTTT.